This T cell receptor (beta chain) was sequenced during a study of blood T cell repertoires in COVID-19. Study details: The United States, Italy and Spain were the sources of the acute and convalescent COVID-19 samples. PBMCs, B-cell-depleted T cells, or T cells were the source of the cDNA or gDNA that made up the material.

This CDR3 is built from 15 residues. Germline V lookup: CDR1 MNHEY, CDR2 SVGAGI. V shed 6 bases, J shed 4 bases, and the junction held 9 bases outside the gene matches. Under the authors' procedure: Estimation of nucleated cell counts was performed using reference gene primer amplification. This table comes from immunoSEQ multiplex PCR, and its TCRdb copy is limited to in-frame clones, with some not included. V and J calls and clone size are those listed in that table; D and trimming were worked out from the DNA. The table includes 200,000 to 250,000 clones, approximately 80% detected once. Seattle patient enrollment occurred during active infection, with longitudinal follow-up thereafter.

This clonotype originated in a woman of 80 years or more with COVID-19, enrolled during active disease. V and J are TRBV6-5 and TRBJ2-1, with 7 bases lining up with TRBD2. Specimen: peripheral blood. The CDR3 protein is CASRTSSGPYNEQFF. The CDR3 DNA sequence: TGTGCCAGCAGGACCTCTAGCGGCCCTTACAATGAGCAGTTCTTC.